Shown below are 26 T cell receptor beta chains from a single sample sequenced in a study of read filtering for tumor transcriptome and immune sequencing. Molecular barcoded adaptors covering alpha/delta and beta/gamma chains were used on about 0.4 ug RNA. Each CDR3 protein is one row after TCRdb ran MiXCR on the reads. The sample shows tens of thousands of distinct CDR3 sequences, roughly 21% of them seen only once. The sample consisted of a population of CD138-negative cells sorted from bone marrow. These receptors all come from a donor at least 40 years old with multiple myeloma.

This clonotype was observed a few times. This chain connects TRBV3-1 to TRBJ2-5, with 8 bases that match TRBD2. The trim removed 3 bases at V and 5 bases at J, leaving 5 bases unmatched. Germline lookup yields CDR1 LGHDT and CDR2 YNNKEL (reference sequence). The CDR3 runs 14 residues. The DNA of the CDR3 is TGTGCCAGCAGCCAGCGGGGGGCCCGGGAGACCCAGTACTTC. It codes for CASSQRGARETQYF.

This clonotype was observed many times. J is TRBJ2-3 and V is TRBV20-1; no clear D gene. In germline, CDR1 is DFQATT, CDR2 SNEGSKA (reference sequence). This CDR3 contains 14 residues. V lost 4 bases to trimming and J lost 2 bases, with 13 bases between them. The CDR3 nucleotides are TGCAGTGCTATGACTGGCTTTGTCACAGATACGCAGTATTTT. Translating it yields CSAMTGFVTDTQYF.

This clonotype was detected ten times or more. The chain combines TRBV30 with TRBJ2-5; 9 bases align to TRBD2. This CDR3 has 14 residues. Germline CDR1 and CDR2: GTSNPN and SVGIG (reference sequence). The J segment lost 5 bases and the V segment lost 5 bases, leaving 9 bases of the junction unmatched. The CDR3 DNA sequence: TGTGCCTGGGGAGGGACTAGCTTGGTGGAGACCCAGTACTTC. Translating gives CAWGGTSLVETQYF.

V and J are TRBV20-1 and TRBJ2-5; D is possibly TRBD2 (7 bases). CDR1 DFQATT and CDR2 SNEGSKA come from the germline V gene (reference sequence). The CDR3 length is 16 residues. V was shortened by 3 bases and J by 5 bases, with 22 bases between the two germline ends. The CDR3 spells CSASVEGGREEETQYF. The CDR3 nucleotides are TGCAGTGCTAGCGTCGAGGGGGGGCGAGAGGAGGAGACCCAGTACTTC.

In its sample, this clonotype is medium-sized (0.01 to 0.1%). The chain has TRBV2 and TRBJ2-1; D is ambiguous. The CDR3 is 14 residues long. Germline V gives CDR1 SNHLY, CDR2 FYNNEI. Trimming stripped 3 bases from V and 5 bases from J, with 11 bases between. The CDR3 loop reads CASSDHLRHNEQFF. The CDR3 DNA reads TGTGCCAGCAGTGATCATCTTAGGCACAATGAGCAGTTCTTC.

This clonotype was detected only a few times. This chain connects TRBV20-1 to TRBJ2-7, with D unresolved. The CDR3 length is 12 residues. Deletions cut 7 bases from V and 0 bases from J, with 10 bases between. From germline, CDR1 is DFQATT and CDR2 SNEGSKA (reference sequence). The CDR3 protein is CSGTPSSYEQYF. DNA for the CDR3: TGCAGTGGCACCCCATCCTCCTACGAGCAGTACTTC.

This clonotype was counted ten times or more. The chain recombines TRBV10-1 with TRBJ2-1, with TRBD2 identical over 8 bases. The J segment lost 2 bases and the V segment lost 2 bases, leaving 2 bases of the junction unmatched. This CDR3 comprises 15 residues. Germline values: CDR1 WNHNN, CDR2 SYGVQD (reference sequence). CDR3 DNA: TGCGCCAGCAGTGAGGCCGGGGGGGCCTACAATGAGCAGTTCTTC. It encodes CASSEAGGAYNEQFF.

This rearrangement joins TRBV7-9 to TRBJ2-7; D is possibly TRBD2 (5 bases). Germline values: CDR1 SEHNR, CDR2 FQNEAQ (reference sequence). This CDR3 is 12 amino acids long. V lost 5 bases and J lost 3, with 8 bases in between. CDR3 coding DNA: TGTGCCAGCAGCAACCGGGACTACGAGCAGTACTTC. Amino acid sequence: CASSNRDYEQYF.

The chain uses TRBV19 and TRBJ1-2; D not resolved. V was cut by 6 bases and J by 5 bases, with 13 bases left in between. There are 13 residues in the CDR3. The germline gives CDR1 LNHDA, CDR2 SQIVND (reference sequence). The CDR3 DNA reads as TGTGCCAGTAGGAGTCAAGATTATTATGGCTACACCTTC. It is translated as CASRSQDYYGYTF.

This sequence joins TRBV2 and TRBJ1-1, with TRBD1 as a possible D gene (5 bases). Per the germline V gene, CDR1 is SNHLY and CDR2 is FYNNEI. This CDR3 has 12 residues. The germline V and J ends were trimmed by 9 bases and 6 bases, with 14 bases remaining between them. The CDR3 spells CASKREGSEAFF. CDR3 nucleotide sequence: TGTGCCAGTAAAAGAGAGGGGTCTGAAGCTTTCTTT.

This clonotype was counted at least ten times. The chain uses TRBV28 and TRBJ1-1; D gene ambiguous. Germline lookup yields CDR1 MDHEN and CDR2 SYDVKM. The V end lost 5 bases, the J end lost 4 bases, and 5 bases lay between the germline ends. This CDR3 region has 11 residues. CDR3: CASSTITEAFF. The CDR3 coding sequence is TGTGCCAGCAGTACTATCACTGAAGCTTTCTTT.

This clonotype was seen many times. The chain joins TRBV28 to TRBJ1-6, with TRBD1 matching over 7 bases. The length of the CDR3 is 16 residues. Trimming cost V 5 bases and J 8 bases; bases outside gene matches: 12. Germline loops: CDR1 MDHEN, CDR2 SYDVKM. The CDR3 DNA follows: TGTGCCAGCAGTCTAGACACGACAGGGCAGTATTCACCCCTCCACTTT. It is translated as CASSLDTTGQYSPLHF.

In regard to this clonotype: Mismatch with germline at one junction end may stem from a read error. The V and J genes are TRBV2 and TRBJ2-5; 11 bases are a match to TRBD2. There are 17 residues in the CDR3. Germline V gives CDR1 SNHLY, CDR2 FYNNEI. CDR3 residues: CASGAPGGLAAEETQYF. In nucleotides, the CDR3 is TGTGCCAGCGGTGCCCCCGGGGGACTAGCGGCGGAAGAGACTCAGTACTTC.

There are many counts of this clonotype. The J gene is TRBJ2-4, the V gene TRBV7-9, with 9 nucleotides matching TRBD1. This CDR3 is built from 15 residues. J lost 13 bases, V lost 1 base, and 11 bases had no gene match. In germline, CDR1 is SEHNR, CDR2 FQNEAQ (reference sequence). The CDR3 loop reads CASSLGDRVMEKQYF. In DNA form, the CDR3 reads TGTGCCAGCAGCTTAGGGGACAGGGTCATGGAGAAACAGTACTTC.

This clonotype has ten or more counts. The chain is built from TRBV7-8 and TRBJ2-2; 8 positions agree with TRBD1. V was clipped by 5 bases and J by 5 bases; unmatched bases: 10. The CDR3 runs 16 residues. Germline V CDR1 and CDR2: SGHVS, FQNEAQ. The CDR3 nucleotides are TGTGCCAGCAGCCCGTGGACAGGGTTGGGAACCGGGGAGCTGTTTTTT. It codes for CASSPWTGLGTGELFF.

The sample holds many counts of this clonotype. This sequence joins TRBV20-1 and TRBJ2-7; D uncertain. The V end was cut by 3 bases, the J end by 3 bases, with 6 bases between. The CDR3 sequence is 11 residues long. CDR1 and CDR2 (germline): DFQATT, SNEGSKA (reference sequence). The CDR3 reads CSARHDYEQYF. CDR3 DNA sequence: TGCAGTGCTAGGCATGACTACGAGCAGTACTTC.

This clonotype was seen more than once but under ten times. The rearrangement uses TRBV29-1 and TRBJ2-5; 7 bases match TRBD1. Per germline, CDR1 SQVTM and CDR2 ANQGSEA. CDR3 size: 13 residues. Unmatched junction bases numbered 3, after V lost 5 bases and J lost 0 bases. The CDR3 reads CSVHRGYQETQYF. The CDR3 bases are TGCAGCGTTCACAGGGGCTACCAAGAGACCCAGTACTTC.

The rearrangement joins TRBV5-1 to TRBJ2-5, with 8 bases lining up with TRBD1. V shed 4 bases, J shed 1 base, and the junction held 3 bases outside the gene matches. There are 14 residues in the CDR3. CDR1 is SGHRS and CDR2 is YFSETQ in the germline V gene. The CDR3, as DNA: TGCGCCAGCAGCATCACAGGGGGCCAAGAGACCCAGTACTTC. Translated: CASSITGGQETQYF.

In its sample, this clonotype was seen a few times. The chain combines TRBV18 with TRBJ2-3, with 8 bases that match TRBD1. J gave up 6 bases and V 0 bases, and 5 bases lay outside the gene matches. The CDR3 contains 15 residues. CDR1 is KGHSH and CDR2 is LQKENI in the germline V gene. In nucleotides, the CDR3 is TGTGCCAGCTCACCACCGGGACAGGCGCGGGATACGCAGTATTTT. Residues: CASSPPGQARDTQYF.

This clonotype was observed many times. The chain uses TRBV28 and TRBJ2-1, with D unresolved. Trimming pared 7 bases from V and 7 bases from J, leaving 14 bases between. Germline V gene sequence: CDR1 MDHEN, CDR2 SYDVKM. CDR3 length equals 13 residues. The CDR3 loop reads CASTQGSRNEQFF. The CDR3 nucleotides read TGTGCCAGCACCCAAGGTAGTAGAAATGAGCAGTTCTTC.

This clonotype was counted many times. This chain connects TRBV27 to TRBJ2-5; D uncertain. The CDR3 consists of 13 residues. Per the germline V gene, CDR1 is MNHEY and CDR2 is SMNVEV (reference sequence). Trimming removed 0 bases at V and 8 bases at J, with 10 bases between. In DNA, the CDR3 is TGTGCCAGCAGTTTATCGTCAGCCCAAACCCAGTACTTC. As protein: CASSLSSAQTQYF.

The V and J genes are TRBV5-1 and TRBJ2-1; either TRBD1 or TRBD2 may supply D (5 bases each). The V end lost 0 bases, the J end lost 10 bases, and 17 bases lay between the germline ends. This CDR3 contains 15 residues. The germline gives CDR1 SGHRS, CDR2 YFSETQ. CDR3 sequence (DNA): TGCGCCAGCAGCTTGGGAGGCCGGGACCCAGTCGAGCAGTTCTTC. Protein product: CASSLGGRDPVEQFF.

The sample holds a few counts of this clonotype. This chain connects TRBV29-1 to TRBJ2-3, with TRBD1 identical over 9 bases. V shed 7 bases, J shed 2 bases, and the junction held 7 bases outside the gene matches. The CDR3 is 14 amino acids. Germline V gene lookup returns CDR1 SQVTM and CDR2 ANQGSEA. The CDR3 DNA follows: TGCAGCGGGGGACAGGGACGAGACACAGATACGCAGTATTTT. Protein product: CSGGQGRDTDTQYF.

In this sample, this clonotype turned up a few times. The chain's CDR3 is CAIRRTSGGFTDTQYF. In DNA form, the CDR3 reads TGTGCCATTCGTCGGACTAGCGGGGGGTTCACAGATACGCAGTATTTT. The chain joins TRBV10-3 to TRBJ2-3; 14 nucleotides match TRBD2. This CDR3 region has 16 residues. With V trimmed by 9 bases and J by 2 bases, 7 bases remained unmatched. The germline V gene encodes CDR1 ENHRY and CDR2 SYGVKD.

This clonotype came up a few times. J is TRBJ1-5 and V is TRBV7-2; D not resolved. The V and J ends lost 5 bases and 1 base respectively, with 9 bases between them. This CDR3 spans 14 amino acids. The germline gives CDR1 SGHTA, CDR2 FQGNSA. The CDR3 DNA follows: TGTGCCAGCAGCCCGGGCGTAAGCAATCAGCCCCAGCATTTT. Protein sequence: CASSPGVSNQPQHF.

This clonotype was seen many times. The genes are TRBV2 and TRBJ2-2; D is perhaps TRBD1 (6 bases). Germline V lookup: CDR1 SNHLY, CDR2 FYNNEI. This CDR3 spans 15 amino acids. V lost 8 bases and J lost 5, with 18 bases in between. The chain's CDR3 is CASGGQIIKTGELFF. The CDR3 DNA is TGTGCCAGCGGAGGACAGATAATAAAGACCGGGGAGCTGTTTTTT.